One and the same sample provided the 27 T cell receptor beta chains below, sequenced in a study of CD8+ T cells in alopecia areata (dated by TCRdb to the late 2010s). Read against the paper, the sample's time point label means: roughly 26 weeks on oral tofacitinib. Taken with the paper, the label for treatment or condition translates to: oral pan-JAK inhibitor, 5-10 mg twice daily. Library construction relied on the immunoSEQ multiplex PCR assay. RNA was extracted from all samples and reverse transcribed into cDNA as template for TCR sequencing. This immuneACCESS table, as held by TCRdb, lists in-frame sequences with V and J called but not all clones. Of the missing ones, under half trace to an unresolved V gene in checked studies; the others have no known cause. Counted in this sample were approximately 180,000 clones; approximately 57% of them appeared once. The top ten hold just over 1% of the sample.

The sequences come from CD4+ T cells sorted from blood, collected at week 24, from a patient treated with tofacitinib. The origin of the receptors is a human donor with alopecia areata.

The chain carries TRBV9 and TRBJ1-4, with D perhaps matching TRBD1 (6 bases). CDR3 length: 15 residues. Germline loops: CDR1 SGDLS, CDR2 YYNGEE. V shed 4 bases and J shed 5 bases, with 15 bases lying between them. In DNA form, the CDR3 reads TGTGCCAGCAGCATTAGTTCACAGGGAAATGAAAAACTGTTTTTT. Translated, it gives CASSISSQGNEKLFF.

This clone occurred many times. The chain recombines TRBV29-1 with TRBJ2-1; TRBD1 matches 7 bases. The J segment lost 13 bases and the V segment lost 4 bases, leaving 7 bases of the junction unmatched. The V gene's germline CDR1 is SQVTM and CDR2 ANQGSEA. The CDR3 contains 11 residues. DNA for the CDR3: TGCAGCGTTGCGGACAGGAGCGAACAGTTCTTC. It is translated as CSVADRSEQFF.

The chain has TRBV18 and TRBJ1-1; no firm D call. CDR1 KGHSH and CDR2 LQKENI come from the germline V gene. The CDR3 length is 11 residues. V shed 8 bases and J shed 7 bases, with 11 bases lying between them. CDR3 bases: TGTGCCAGCGGCGGGATGAGTGAAGCTTTCTTT. Protein: CASGGMSEAFF.

The chain carries TRBV29-1 and TRBJ1-3; D is ambiguous. Germline CDR1 and CDR2: SQVTM and ANQGSEA. The V end lost 0 bases, the J end lost 5 bases, and 5 bases lay between the germline ends. CDR3 length: 12 amino acids. The chain's CDR3 is CSVEDLRNTIYF. The DNA for the CDR3 is TGCAGCGTTGAAGATCTTCGAAACACCATATATTTT.

This clone was picked up a small number of times. The chain links TRBV11-1 to TRBJ1-4; D gene ambiguous. The V gene lost 5 bases and the J gene lost 6 bases, with 10 bases spanning the gap. CDR3 length: 13 residues. In germline, CDR1 is SGHAT, CDR2 FQDESV (reference sequence). The CDR3 DNA sequence: TGTGCCAGCAGCCGATACAACCATGAAAAACTGTTTTTT. This sequence encodes CASSRYNHEKLFF.

The rearrangement links TRBV30 to TRBJ2-7; a possible D gene is TRBD1 (5 bases). With 1 base removed from V and 6 bases from J, the gap between germline ends came to 7 bases. The CDR3 contains 11 residues. The germline CDR1 and CDR2 sequences are GTSNPN and SVGIG (reference sequence). The CDR3 protein is CAWSGQFEQYF. As DNA, the CDR3 is TGTGCCTGGAGTGGACAGTTCGAGCAGTACTTC.

In this sample, this clone turned up a few times. This chain links TRBV5-6 with TRBJ2-6; D is unresolved. The CDR3 consists of 14 residues. The V end was cut by 0 bases, the J end by 0 bases, with 1 base between. CDR1 is SGHDT and CDR2 is YYEEEE in the germline V gene. The CDR3 spells CASSLGSGANVLTF. The CDR3 DNA reads TGTGCCAGCAGCTTGGGCTCTGGGGCCAACGTCCTGACTTTC. Variable domain in full (rest from reference TRBV5-6 and TRBJ2-6): DAGVTQSPTHLIKTRGQQVTLRCSPKSGHDTVSWYQQALGQGPQFIFQYYEEEERQRGNFPDRFSGHQFPNYSSELNVNALLLGDSALYLCASSLGSGANVLTFGAGSRLTVL.

This sequence joins TRBV5-6 and TRBJ2-5, with D uncertain. Germline V gene data show CDR1 as SGHDT and CDR2 as YYEEEE. V was pared by 0 bases and J by 5 bases, with 11 bases between. This CDR3 has 14 residues. For the CDR3, the DNA is TGTGCCAGCAGCTTGGACGGGCTAAAGGAGACCCAGTACTTC. Its translation is CASSLDGLKETQYF.

The rearrangement joins TRBV2 to TRBJ2-4, with TRBD1 identical over 7 bases. V shed 6 bases and J 3 bases; nucleotides not matched to a gene: 14. The CDR3 sequence is 17 residues long. Looked up from germline, CDR1 is SNHLY and CDR2 is FYNNEI. The CDR3 DNA sequence: TGTGCCAGCAGGCCTTCGGAGACAGGGTTCGGCAAAAACATTCAGTACTTC. It yields the protein CASRPSETGFGKNIQYF.

Only a few counts were recorded for this clone. The chain combines TRBV23-1 with TRBJ1-3; D is uncertain. TRBV23-1 is assigned to the ORF class and has an uncertain function. The CDR3 has 16 residues. Trimming took off 3 bases at V and 1 base at J, with 13 bases between the two ends. DNA for the CDR3: TGCGCCAGCAGTCATCCTAAAAACAGATCTGGAAACACCATATATTTT. This encodes CASSHPKNRSGNTIYF.

This clone was seen a handful of times. The chain recombines TRBV25-1 with TRBJ1-5; D perhaps matches TRBD1 (5 bases). CDR1 is MGHDK and CDR2 is SYGVNS in the germline V gene. V was trimmed by 5 bases and J by 2 bases, leaving 10 bases between them. This CDR3 contains 14 residues. The CDR3 region has the DNA TGTGCCAGCAGTCAAACAGGAGGCAATCAGCCCCAGCATTTT. Protein: CASSQTGGNQPQHF.

This chain joins TRBV30 and TRBJ1-1; D remains ambiguous. CDR3 length equals 14 residues. The V end was cut by 7 bases, the J end by 6 bases, with 21 bases between. Germline V lookup: CDR1 GTSNPN, CDR2 SVGIG (reference sequence). For the CDR3, the DNA is TGTGCCTCGAAATCCTTACCCTTAGGATCTGAAGCTTTCTTT. This translates into CASKSLPLGSEAFF.

The chain employs TRBV9 and TRBJ2-6; no clear D. CDR3 length: 13 amino acids. Per germline, CDR1 SGDLS and CDR2 YYNGEE. Trimming removed 1 base at V and 4 bases at J, with 3 bases between. CDR3 protein: CASSVQGANVLTF. The CDR3 DNA follows: TGTGCCAGCAGCGTACAGGGGGCCAACGTCCTGACTTTC.

The chain joins TRBV2 to TRBJ2-2; D gene uncertain. The CDR3 is 14 amino acids. V lost 4 bases to trimming and J lost 2 bases, with 8 bases between them. The germline V gene encodes CDR1 SNHLY and CDR2 FYNNEI. DNA of the CDR3: TGTGCCAGCAGTGTCCTCCTAAACACCGGGGAGCTGTTTTTT. Residues: CASSVLLNTGELFF.

The rearrangement joins TRBV30 to TRBJ2-1; D unclear. The CDR3 consists of 11 residues. The germline V gene has CDR1 GTSNPN and CDR2 SVGIG (reference sequence). V shed 2 bases and J shed 7 bases, with 6 bases lying between them. The CDR3 nucleotides read TGTGCCTGGAGTAATAGAAATGAGCAGTTCTTC. This encodes CAWSNRNEQFF.

The rearrangement joins TRBV11-3 to TRBJ2-1; no clear D gene. CDR3 length: 15 amino acids. Trimming shortened V by 1 base and J by 4 bases, and 11 bases separated the two germline ends. Germline V gene sequence: CDR1 SGHNT, CDR2 YENEEA. The CDR3 reads CASSLGWTSYNEQFF. The CDR3 nucleotides read TGTGCCAGCAGCTTAGGGTGGACGTCTTACAATGAGCAGTTCTTC.

V usage is TRBV18 and J usage is TRBJ1-2; D ambiguous. The germline V gene encodes CDR1 KGHSH and CDR2 LQKENI. The CDR3 is made up of 12 amino acids. Trimming stripped 2 bases from V and 2 bases from J, with 3 bases between. The CDR3 DNA reads as TGTGCCAGCTCACCAGACAACTATGGCTACACCTTC. As protein: CASSPDNYGYTF.

J is TRBJ1-5 and V is TRBV30; D gene uncertain. Germline V gene sequence: CDR1 GTSNPN, CDR2 SVGIG (reference sequence). Deletions cut 1 base from V and 4 bases from J, with 8 bases between. This CDR3 has 13 amino acids. CDR3 amino acids: CAWSATNNQPQHF. In DNA form, the CDR3 reads TGTGCCTGGAGTGCGACAAATAATCAGCCCCAGCATTTT.

This clone has just a few counts. J is TRBJ2-6 and V is TRBV12-5; no definite D call. The CDR3 runs to 12 residues. Per germline, CDR1 LGHNT and CDR2 FRNRAP. CDR3: CAVGSGANVLTF. DNA for the CDR3: TGTGCCGTAGGATCTGGGGCCAACGTCCTGACTTTC.

The chain couples TRBV15 to TRBJ2-7, with 8 bases lining up with TRBD2. CDR3 length: 13 residues. V trimming: 4 bases; J trimming: 4 bases; junction bases outside the gene matches: 3. The germline V gene has CDR1 LNHNV and CDR2 YYDKDF (reference sequence). The DNA for the CDR3 is TGTGCCACCAGCATGGGGACTAGTTACGAGCAGTACTTC. Translating gives CATSMGTSYEQYF.

The V call is TRBV18, the J call TRBJ1-6, with D tentatively TRBD1 (6 bases). Germline V gene lookup returns CDR1 KGHSH and CDR2 LQKENI. CDR3 length: 17 residues. Trimming left V 5 bases short and J 5 bases short, with 19 bases between. The CDR3 spells CASSSGSRGADNSPLHF. The CDR3 bases are TGTGCCAGCTCATCTGGGAGCAGGGGCGCCGATAATTCACCCCTCCACTTT. Variable domain in full (rest from reference TRBV18 and TRBJ1-6): NAGVMQNPRHLVRRRGQEARLRCSPMKGHSHVYWYRQLPEEGLKFMVYLQKENIIDESGMPKERFSAEFPKEGPSILRIQQVVRGDSAAYFCASSSGSRGADNSPLHFGNGTRLTVT.

This clone was recorded a few times. This chain connects TRBV7-8 to TRBJ1-2; TRBD1 matches 9 bases. This CDR3 has 18 residues. The germline V gene has CDR1 SGHVS and CDR2 FQNEAQ. V dropped 5 bases and J dropped 8; count of bases not matched to a gene: 21. In DNA form, the CDR3 reads TGTGCCAGCAGCCCGCTCAGACTAGGGACAGGGCCGGGAAGAGGCTACACCTTC. Translating gives CASSPLRLGTGPGRGYTF.

The chain couples TRBV29-1 to TRBJ2-7; maybe TRBD1 (6 bases). This CDR3 comprises 14 residues. V lost 3 bases and J lost 2, with 14 bases in between. CDR1 is SQVTM, CDR2 ANQGSEA, per germline. The DNA of the CDR3 is TGCAGCGTTGATTTGGGGGCAGGGGCCTACGAGCAGTACTTC. This sequence encodes CSVDLGAGAYEQYF.

This chain connects TRBV4-1 to TRBJ2-2; 10 positions match TRBD2. Germline V CDR1 and CDR2: MGHRA, YSYEKL. V lost 1 base and J lost 6; bases outside the gene matches: 8. The CDR3 has 17 residues. DNA of the CDR3: TGCGCCAGCAGCCAAGTCCCCCTAGCGGGGGTTTCCGGGGAGCTGTTTTTT. It translates to CASSQVPLAGVSGELFF.

The chain has TRBV5-6 and TRBJ2-5; 13 nucleotides agree with TRBD2. The CDR3 extends over 16 amino acids. The V gene end was trimmed by 4 bases and the J gene end by 1 base; junction bases not matched to a gene: 4. The germline V gene has CDR1 SGHDT and CDR2 YYEEEE. CDR3 loop: CASSGGTSGVQETQYF. In DNA form, the CDR3 reads TGTGCCAGCAGCGGGGGGACTAGCGGGGTCCAAGAGACCCAGTACTTC.

The chain is built from TRBV19 and TRBJ1-5, with unresolved D. This CDR3 has 14 residues. Germline loops: CDR1 LNHDA, CDR2 SQIVND (reference sequence). The V end was cut by 3 bases, the J end by 0 bases, with 6 bases between. The chain's CDR3 is CASSILYSNQPQHF. DNA of the CDR3: TGTGCCAGTAGTATCCTTTATAGCAATCAGCCCCAGCATTTT.

This clone was counted between two and nine times. The chain has TRBV29-1 and TRBJ1-1, with 7 bases matching TRBD1. V lost 0 bases to trimming and J lost 1 base; unmatched junction nucleotides: 5. Germline CDR1 SQVTM, CDR2 ANQGSEA. There are 15 residues in the CDR3. CDR3 sequence (DNA): TGCAGCGTTGAAGATTCCTGGACAGGGAACACTGAAGCTTTCTTT. The encoded protein is CSVEDSWTGNTEAFF.